The rows below give T cell receptor beta chains drawn from one sample of a study of early T cells in non-severe SARS-CoV-2 infection. TCRdb re-derived calls from the 5' RACE reads in MiXCR, one entry per CDR3 protein. The sample carries 85,000 to 100,000 distinct CDR3 sequences, 9.5% to 12% recorded once. This specimen consisted of whole blood, obtained at baseline. These receptors were obtained from an adult who was a healthcare worker with PCR-confirmed SARS-CoV-2 infection or an uninfected control (not recorded which). Each CDR3 is given with its conserved first and last residue. The order of the fields is CDR3 length, J gene, V gene, clone size, D gene, CDR3 DNA, CDR3 protein. A D gene is named only where the DNA matches it firmly. Not all rows give a size; the values are once, few, many and, for expanded clones, a class.

14,TRBJ2-2,TRBV19,many,TRBD1,TGTGCCACTTGGGACAGGGGGTACACCGGGGAGCTGTTTTTT,CATWDRGYTGELFF
13,TRBJ1-1,TRBV5-5,many,NA,TGTGCCTCGGGGTTGGCCATGAACACTGAAGCTTTCTTT,CASGLAMNTEAFF
17,TRBJ2-1,TRBV19,NA,NA,TGTGCCAGTCGTACTGGGGGGCGGTCGAGCTCCTACAATGAGCAGTTCTTC,CASRTGGRSSSYNEQFF
14,TRBJ2-1,TRBV6-5,NA,NA,TGTGCCAGCAGTTACTCGCAAGGGTACAATGAGCAGTTCTTC,CASSYSQGYNEQFF
12,TRBJ2-7,TRBV30,few,NA,TGTGCCTGGGCCACCACAGGCTACGAGCAGTACTTC,CAWATTGYEQYF
14,TRBJ2-3,TRBV6-1,few,TRBD2,TGTGCCAGCAAAGGGGGACTAGTTTACGGTACGCAGTATTTT,CASKGGLVYGTQYF
15,TRBJ1-4,TRBV5-1,few,TRBD1,TGCGCCAGCAGATCGGCGACAGGGATGAATGAAAAACTGTTTTTT,CASRSATGMNEKLFF
14,TRBJ1-5,TRBV29-1,NA,TRBD1,TGCAGCGCCGCGGGACAGGGTCTCAATCAGCCCCAGCATTTT,CSAAGQGLNQPQHF
14,TRBJ2-1,TRBV7-9,NA,NA,TGTGCCAGCGGCCGGGCAGAATACTACAATGAGCAGTTCTTC,CASGRAEYYNEQFF
15,TRBJ2-1,TRBV11-1,NA,NA,TGTGCCAGCAGCTTAGGGACAAGCACTTACAATGAGCAGTTCTTC,CASSLGTSTYNEQFF
18,TRBJ2-2,TRBV11-2,few,TRBD1,TGTGCCAGCAGGCGGGACAGGGGGAGCGGGAGTATGATCGGGGAGCTGTTTTTT,CASRRDRGSGSMIGELFF
17,TRBJ2-3,TRBV16,NA,NA,TGTGCCAGCAGCCAATCCATGGCAGGGGCAGTAACAGATACGCAGTATTTT,CASSQSMAGAVTDTQYF
12,TRBJ1-1,TRBV29-1,many,NA,TGCAGGGGGGGACGGTTGAACACTGAAGCTTTCTTT,CRGGRLNTEAFF
15,TRBJ2-3,TRBV10-1,many,NA,TGCGCCAGCAGTTCGTCTGGGAGGAAGACAGATACGCAGTATTTT,CASSSSGRKTDTQYF
16,TRBJ2-5,TRBV27,NA,TRBD2,TGTGCCAGCAGTACCGGGGGGTACAGCTGGCAAGAGACCCAGTACTTC,CASSTGGYSWQETQYF
15,TRBJ2-2,TRBV5-1,NA,TRBD2,TGCGCCAGCAGTCCGGGGGGGCCGAACACCGGGGAGCTGTTTTTT,CASSPGGPNTGELFF
18,TRBJ2-1,TRBV29-1,few,NA,TGCAGCGTTGAAGAGGGACCCTGGGATCCAGGGTCCTACAATGAGCAGTTCTTC,CSVEEGPWDPGSYNEQFF
11,TRBJ2-3,TRBV20-1,few,NA,TGCAGTGCCTCGAGGGGGGATACGCAGTATTTT,CSASRGDTQYF
12,TRBJ2-7,TRBV12-3/TRBV12-4,many,NA,TGTGCCAGCAGTTTGAAAGTCCACGAGCAGTACTTC,CASSLKVHEQYF
16,TRBJ2-7,TRBV7-2,few,TRBD2,TGTGCCAGCAGCTTAGATAGCGGGACTAGTCCCTACGAGCAGTACTTC,CASSLDSGTSPYEQYF
13,TRBJ1-2,TRBV5-1,NA,NA,TGCGCCAGCAAGGCTCAAGCTAACTATGGCTACACCTTC,CASKAQANYGYTF
13,TRBJ1-4,TRBV27,NA,NA,TGTGCCAGCAGTTTATCATTGGGGGAAAAACTGTTTTTT,CASSLSLGEKLFF
12,TRBJ2-3,TRBV10-1,few,NA,TGCGCCAGCAGTGAAGGTCCTCTTACGCAGTATTTT,CASSEGPLTQYF
15,TRBJ1-5,TRBV19,NA,TRBD1,TGTGCCAGTAGTACCTACAGGGGTACCAATCAGCCCCAGCATTTT,CASSTYRGTNQPQHF
13,TRBJ1-6,TRBV3-1,few,NA,TGTGCCAGCAGCCCCGGACCGATTTATTCCCTCCACTTT,CASSPGPIYSLHF
15,TRBJ2-3,TRBV7-3,NA,NA,TGTGCCAGCAGCAGACGAGCCGGAAGCACAGATACGCAGTATTTT,CASSRRAGSTDTQYF
14,TRBJ2-2,TRBV7-2,NA,NA,TGTGCCAGCAGCTTAGGGGGGGCAGCCGGGGAGCTGTTTTTT,CASSLGGAAGELFF
14,TRBJ2-1,TRBV12-3/TRBV12-4,NA,TRBD2,TGTGCCAGCAGAACGGGACTAGCGGGAACGGAGCAGTTCTTC,CASRTGLAGTEQFF
12,TRBJ2-7,TRBV30,NA,NA,TGTGCCTGGAGTCCGACGTCCTACGAGCAGTACTTC,CAWSPTSYEQYF
14,TRBJ2-5,TRBV24-1,NA,NA,TGTGCCACCAGTGGTAGCAGGACCCAAGAGACCCAGTACTTC,CATSGSRTQETQYF
16,TRBJ2-2,TRBV14,many,TRBD2,TGTGCCAGCAGCCAAGATTGGACTAGCAACACCGGGGAGCTGTTTTTT,CASSQDWTSNTGELFF
16,TRBJ2-1,TRBV7-8,NA,TRBD2,TGTGCCAGCAGCTCCTTTAGCGGGATCCATTACAATGAGCAGTTCTTC,CASSSFSGIHYNEQFF
18,TRBJ2-3,TRBV20-1,few,TRBD2,TGCAGTGCAGACCTAGCGGGGGGAGGTCTTATTGGCACAGATACGCAGTATTTT,CSADLAGGGLIGTDTQYF
15,TRBJ1-2,TRBV7-9,many,NA,TGTGCCAGCAGCCCCTCTCGCAGGGCTCCCTATGGCTACACCTTC,CASSPSRRAPYGYTF
16,TRBJ1-5,TRBV20-1,NA,TRBD1,TGCAGTGCTAGAGCGGACAGGCCCTATAGCAATCAGCCCCAGCATTTT,CSARADRPYSNQPQHF
17,TRBJ1-1,TRBV20-1,few,TRBD1,TGCAGTGCTAGAAAAACTTTTGGACAGGGGACGAACACTGAAGCTTTCTTT,CSARKTFGQGTNTEAFF
14,TRBJ2-5,TRBV20-1,NA,NA,TGCAGTGCTAGAGCTCGGGGCGGGCAAGAGACCCAGTACTTC,CSARARGGQETQYF
14,TRBJ1-3,TRBV5-1,NA,NA,TGCGCCAGCAGCCCACGGGACACCGGAAACACCATATATTTT,CASSPRDTGNTIYF
15,TRBJ2-1,TRBV6-5,NA,NA,TGTGCCAGCAGTTACATGGGGCAGGGGTACAATGAGCAGTTCTTC,CASSYMGQGYNEQFF
16,TRBJ2-1,TRBV19,NA,NA,TGTGCCAGTAGTTCTCTAACCGGGGCCGCTTACAATGAGCAGTTCTTC,CASSSLTGAAYNEQFF
16,TRBJ2-1,TRBV18,NA,TRBD1,TGTGCCAGCTCACCACCTGAGACAGGGGTGTTCAATGAGCAGTTCTTC,CASSPPETGVFNEQFF
16,TRBJ2-3,TRBV5-1,many,NA,TGCGCCAGCAGCTTGGATAGAGGGCAAAGCACAGATACGCAGTATTTT,CASSLDRGQSTDTQYF
15,TRBJ2-7,TRBV28,NA,NA,TGTGCCAGCAGCTCCGCGGAGGAGACCAATAGAGTGCAGTACTTC,CASSSAEETNRVQYF
10,TRBJ1-2,TRBV20-1,few,TRBD1,TGCAGTGCTAGGGCAACAGGGGATACCTTC,CSARATGDTF
14,TRBJ1-6,TRBV5-4,few,TRBD1,TGTGCCAGCAGCCGGACAGGGGGGAATTCACCCCTCCACTTT,CASSRTGGNSPLHF
12,TRBJ1-1,TRBV6-5,many,NA,TGTGCCAGCAGCCGCCCTGGAACTGAAGCTTTCTTT,CASSRPGTEAFF
14,TRBJ1-1,TRBV6-4,many,TRBD1,TGTGCCAGAGGGACAGGGTCGCGTGAATGGGAAGCTTTCTTT,CARGTGSREWEAFF
12,TRBJ1-2,TRBV7-9,NA,NA,TGTGCCAGCAGCTTGCAGGGTGTGGGCTACACCTTC,CASSLQGVGYTF
18,TRBJ2-1,TRBV11-1,NA,TRBD2,TGTGCCAGCAGTTCCAGCGGGACTAGCGGGGGCGCCTACAATGAGCAGTTCTTC,CASSSSGTSGGAYNEQFF
13,TRBJ2-7,TRBV5-5,few,NA,TGTGCCAGCAGCTTGGGTACATTCTACGAGCAGTACTTC,CASSLGTFYEQYF
16,TRBJ2-2,TRBV5-1,few,NA,TGCGCCAGCAGCCCGGACGGGGGGCGAGACACCGGGGAGCTGTTTTTT,CASSPDGGRDTGELFF
15,TRBJ2-2,TRBV7-3,few,TRBD1,TGTGCCAGCAGCTCACTTGCAGGGGGCACCGGGGAGCTGTTTTTT,CASSSLAGGTGELFF
16,TRBJ1-5,TRBV21-1,NA,NA,TGTGCCAGCAGCAATTTAGGCAGGGCCAACAATCAGCCCCAGCATTTT,CASSNLGRANNQPQHF
15,TRBJ1-5,TRBV27,many,NA,TGTGCCAGCAGTTTATTTTCAGGAACCAGTCAGCCCCAGCATTTT,CASSLFSGTSQPQHF
15,TRBJ2-3,TRBV5-1,NA,NA,TGCGCCAGCAGCTTCGCGGACAGCAGCACAGATACGCAGTATTTT,CASSFADSSTDTQYF
14,TRBJ2-3,TRBV3-1,many,TRBD1,TGTGCCAGCAGCTCATACAGGGGTTTAGATACGCAGTATTTT,CASSSYRGLDTQYF
14,TRBJ1-2,TRBV10-3,NA,TRBD1,TGTGCCATCAGCCCTGACAGGGCTAACTATGGCTACACCTTC,CAISPDRANYGYTF
14,TRBJ2-1,TRBV7-8,NA,NA,TGTGCCAGCAGCTTAGGAGCGGTCTCCCATGAGCAGTTCTTC,CASSLGAVSHEQFF